This TCR beta chain was sequenced during a study of blood T cell repertoires in COVID-19. Study in general: Samples representing acute and convalescent COVID-19 were sourced from the United States, Italy and Spain. T cells, B-cell-depleted T cells, or PBMCs supplied cDNA or gDNA.

The CDR3 runs 17 residues. Deletions cut 2 bases from V and 2 bases from J, with 18 bases between. Germline assignment: CDR1 MDHEN and CDR2 SYDVKM. Seattle-derived patients entered the study during active infection and were followed longitudinally. Source study methods: The assay estimated nucleated cells by amplifying reference gene primers. TCRdb's copy holds only in-frame clones and misses some; the assay was immunoSEQ multiplex PCR. The DNA gave D and trimming, while V, J and clone size come from that table. This table holds approximately 350,000 clones, roughly 90% found once. Comments on this clone: This sample also contains other DNA sequences that code for the same CDR3.

This chain uses TRBV28 with TRBJ2-5, with a tentative D call TRBD2 (6 bases). The TCR sequence derives from a woman aged 25-40 years with COVID-19, enrolled during active disease. The sample consisted of peripheral blood. The CDR3 nucleotides read TGTGCCAGCAGTTTAGGGCCCCGGGGGAGTGGTCAAGAGACCCAGTACTTC. Its translation: CASSLGPRGSGQETQYF.